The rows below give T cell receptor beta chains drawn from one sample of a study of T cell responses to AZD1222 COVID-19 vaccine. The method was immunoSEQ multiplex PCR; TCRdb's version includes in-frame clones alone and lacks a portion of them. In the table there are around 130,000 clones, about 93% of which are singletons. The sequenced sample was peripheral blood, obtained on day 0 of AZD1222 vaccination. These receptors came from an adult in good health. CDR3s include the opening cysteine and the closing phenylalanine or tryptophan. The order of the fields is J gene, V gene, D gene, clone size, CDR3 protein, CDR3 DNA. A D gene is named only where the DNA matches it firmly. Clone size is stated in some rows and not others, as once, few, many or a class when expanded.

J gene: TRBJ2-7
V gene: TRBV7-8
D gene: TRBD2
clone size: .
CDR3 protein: CASSLFGLAGEDSYEQYF
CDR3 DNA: TGTGCCAGCAGCCTATTTGGGCTAGCGGGTGAGGATTCCTACGAGCAGTACTTC

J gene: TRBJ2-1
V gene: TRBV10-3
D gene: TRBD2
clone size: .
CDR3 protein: CAILAGGSAYNEQFF
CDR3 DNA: TGTGCCATACTAGCGGGAGGAAGCGCCTACAATGAGCAGTTCTTC

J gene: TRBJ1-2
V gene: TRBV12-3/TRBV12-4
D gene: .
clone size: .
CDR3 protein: CASSLGQFYGYTF
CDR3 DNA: TGTGCCAGCAGTTTAGGACAGTTCTATGGCTACACCTTC

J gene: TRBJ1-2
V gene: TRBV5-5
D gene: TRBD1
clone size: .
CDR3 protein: CASSLSTGDLYGYTF
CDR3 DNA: TGTGCCAGCAGCTTGTCAACAGGGGATCTCTATGGCTACACCTTC

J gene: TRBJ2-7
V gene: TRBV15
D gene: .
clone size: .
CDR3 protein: CATSRDLRVNMGEQYF
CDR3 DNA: TGTGCCACCAGCAGAGATCTTCGGGTAAATATGGGCGAGCAGTACTTC

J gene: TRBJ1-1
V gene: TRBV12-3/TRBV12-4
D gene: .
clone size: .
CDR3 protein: CASSLGQNTEAFF
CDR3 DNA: TGTGCCAGCAGTCTCGGACAGAACACTGAAGCTTTCTTT

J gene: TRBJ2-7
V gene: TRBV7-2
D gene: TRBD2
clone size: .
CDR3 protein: CASSSIGLAGAEQYF
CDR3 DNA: TGTGCCAGCAGCTCCATCGGACTAGCCGGTGCGGAGCAGTACTTC

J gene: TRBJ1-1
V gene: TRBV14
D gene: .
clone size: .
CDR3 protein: CASTLAAGENTEAFF
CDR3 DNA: TGTGCCAGCACCTTAGCGGCAGGGGAGAACACTGAAGCTTTCTTT

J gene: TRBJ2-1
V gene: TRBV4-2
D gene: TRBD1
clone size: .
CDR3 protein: CASSQQGVGGNEQFF
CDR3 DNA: TGTGCCAGCAGCCAGCAGGGGGTAGGGGGTAATGAGCAGTTCTTC

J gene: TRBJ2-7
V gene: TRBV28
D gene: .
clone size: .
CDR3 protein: CASSLLGSLNYEQYF
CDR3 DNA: TGTGCCAGCAGTTTATTGGGCAGTTTGAACTACGAGCAGTACTTC

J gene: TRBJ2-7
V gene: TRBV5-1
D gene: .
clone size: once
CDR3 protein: CASSPDPQSNEQYF
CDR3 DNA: TGCGCCAGCAGCCCGGATCCACAAAGTAACGAGCAGTACTTC

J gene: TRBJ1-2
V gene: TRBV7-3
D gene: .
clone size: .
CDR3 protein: CASSPDLGAGGYTF
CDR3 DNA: TGTGCCAGCAGCCCCGACCTGGGGGCAGGTGGCTACACCTTC

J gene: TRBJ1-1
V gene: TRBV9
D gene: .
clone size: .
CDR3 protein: CASSLGGSTEAFF
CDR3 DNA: TGTGCCAGCAGCCTCGGGGGCAGCACTGAAGCTTTCTTT

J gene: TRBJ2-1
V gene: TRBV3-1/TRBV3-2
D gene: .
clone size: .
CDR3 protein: CASSQMRWPNEQFF
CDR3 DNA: TGTGCCAGCAGCCAAATGCGCTGGCCTAATGAGCAGTTCTTC

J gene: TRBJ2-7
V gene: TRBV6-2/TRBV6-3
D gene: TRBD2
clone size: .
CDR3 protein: CASSYSAPLAGESWWVYEQYF
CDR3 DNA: TGTGCCAGCAGTTACTCCGCTCCTTTAGCGGGAGAGAGCTGGTGGGTCTACGAGCAGTACTTC

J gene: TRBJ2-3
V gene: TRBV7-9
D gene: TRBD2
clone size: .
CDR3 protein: CASSLFLTSGSDTQYF
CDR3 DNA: TGTGCCAGCAGCTTATTTCTAACTAGCGGTTCAGATACGCAGTATTTT

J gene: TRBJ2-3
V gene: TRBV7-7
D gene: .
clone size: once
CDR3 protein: CASSSGGRGKTDTQYF
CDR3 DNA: TGTGCTAGCAGCTCTGGGGGACGGGGGAAAACAGATACGCAGTATTTT

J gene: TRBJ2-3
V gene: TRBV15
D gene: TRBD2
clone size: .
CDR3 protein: CAPPAGPPGDTQYF
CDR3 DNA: TGTGCCCCCCCAGCGGGGCCCCCGGGAGATACGCAGTATTTT

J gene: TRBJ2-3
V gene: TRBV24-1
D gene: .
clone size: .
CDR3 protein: CATSARNRAVTDTQYF
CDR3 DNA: TGTGCCACCTCTGCACGGAACAGGGCGGTCACAGATACGCAGTATTTT

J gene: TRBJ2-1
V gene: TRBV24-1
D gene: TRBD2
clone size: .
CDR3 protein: CATSEGSGNSYNEQFF
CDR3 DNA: TGTGCCACCAGTGAGGGTAGCGGGAACTCCTACAATGAGCAGTTCTTC

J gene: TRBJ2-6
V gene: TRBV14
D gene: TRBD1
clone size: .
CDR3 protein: CASSPRQGGSGANVLTF
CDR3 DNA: TGTGCCAGCAGCCCGCGACAGGGCGGCTCTGGGGCCAACGTCCTGACTTTC

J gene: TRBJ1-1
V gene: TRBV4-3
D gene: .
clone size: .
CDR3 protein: CASSPWMAIPTEAFF
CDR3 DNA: TGCGCCAGCAGTCCCTGGATGGCAATCCCCACTGAAGCTTTCTTT

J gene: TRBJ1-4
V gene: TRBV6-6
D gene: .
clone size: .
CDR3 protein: CASRSGDTTNEKLFF
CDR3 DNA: TGTGCCAGCAGGTCAGGGGACACAACTAATGAAAAACTGTTTTTT

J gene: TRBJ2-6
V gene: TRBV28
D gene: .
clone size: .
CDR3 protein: CASSLIGAGANVLTF
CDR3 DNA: TGTGCCAGCAGTTTAATCGGGGCTGGGGCCAACGTCCTGACTTTC

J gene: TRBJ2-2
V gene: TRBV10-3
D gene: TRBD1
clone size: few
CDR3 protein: CAISESGRGPGELFF
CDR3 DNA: TGTGCCATCAGTGAGTCGGGCAGGGGGCCCGGGGAGCTGTTTTTT

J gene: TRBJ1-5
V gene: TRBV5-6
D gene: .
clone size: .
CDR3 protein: CASSLYTGRQPQHF
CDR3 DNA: TGTGCCAGCAGCTTGTATACGGGTCGGCAGCCCCAGCATTTT

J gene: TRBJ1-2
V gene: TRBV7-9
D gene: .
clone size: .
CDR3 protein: CASSLERSGGYTF
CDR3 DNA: TGTGCCAGCAGCTTGGAACGTTCTGGAGGCTACACCTTC

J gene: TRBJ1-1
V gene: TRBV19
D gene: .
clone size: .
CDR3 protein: CASSIAPGNTEAFF
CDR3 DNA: TGTGCCAGTAGTATAGCTCCAGGGAACACTGAAGCTTTCTTT

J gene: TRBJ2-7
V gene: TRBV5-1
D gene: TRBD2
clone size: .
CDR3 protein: CASSLAPAGERGPYEQYF
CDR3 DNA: TGCGCCAGCAGCTTGGCGCCAGCGGGGGAACGGGGGCCCTACGAGCAGTACTTC

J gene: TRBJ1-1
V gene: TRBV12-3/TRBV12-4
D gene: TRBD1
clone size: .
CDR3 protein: CASSTGGSRMFF
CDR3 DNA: TGTGCCAGCAGCACAGGGGGCAGTCGTATGTTCTTT

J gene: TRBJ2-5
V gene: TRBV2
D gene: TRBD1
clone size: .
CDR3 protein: CASNRGQGRLRETQYF
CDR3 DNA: TGTGCCAGCAACCGAGGACAGGGGCGACTTCGAGAGACCCAGTACTTC

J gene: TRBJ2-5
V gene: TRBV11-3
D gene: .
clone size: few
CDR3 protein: CASSLAAGTQYF
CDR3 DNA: TGTGCCAGCAGCTTGGCGGCAGGGACCCAGTACTTC

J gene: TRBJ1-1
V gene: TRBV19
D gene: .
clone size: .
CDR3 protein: CASSNGMKHYTEAFF
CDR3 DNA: TGTGCCAGTAGTAATGGGATGAAACACTACACTGAAGCTTTCTTT

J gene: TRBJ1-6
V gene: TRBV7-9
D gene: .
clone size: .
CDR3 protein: CASSPQGNNSPLHF
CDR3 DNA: TGTGCCAGCAGTCCGCAGGGAAATAATTCACCCCTCCACTTT

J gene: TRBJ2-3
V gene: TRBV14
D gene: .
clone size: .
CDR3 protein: CASSQDARDTQYF
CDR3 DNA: TGTGCCAGCAGCCAAGATGCGAGGGATACGCAGTATTTT

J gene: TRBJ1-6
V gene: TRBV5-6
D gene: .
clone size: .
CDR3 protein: CASSQRTPDNSPLHF
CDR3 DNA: TGTGCCAGCAGCCAGAGGACACCAGATAATTCACCCCTCCACTTT

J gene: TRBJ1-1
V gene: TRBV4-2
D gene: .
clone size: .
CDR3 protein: CASSQEAGTYTEAFF
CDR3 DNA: TGTGCCAGCAGCCAAGAAGCAGGGACATACACTGAAGCTTTCTTT

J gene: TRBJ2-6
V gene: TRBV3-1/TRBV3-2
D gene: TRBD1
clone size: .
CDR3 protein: CASSRIQGANSGANVLTF
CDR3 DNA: TGTGCCAGCAGCCGAATTCAGGGGGCTAACTCTGGGGCCAACGTCCTGACTTTC

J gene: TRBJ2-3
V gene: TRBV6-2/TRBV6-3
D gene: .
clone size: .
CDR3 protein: CASSYQDTSTDTQYF
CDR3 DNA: TGTGCCAGCAGTTACCAGGACACCTCCACAGATACGCAGTATTTT

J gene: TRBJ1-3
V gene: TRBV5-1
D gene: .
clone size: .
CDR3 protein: CASSSRGGRSSGNTIYF
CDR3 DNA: TGCGCCAGCAGCTCCCGTGGGGGGCGAAGCTCTGGAAACACCATATATTTT

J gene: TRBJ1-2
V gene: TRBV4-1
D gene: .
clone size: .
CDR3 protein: CASSQETANYGYTF
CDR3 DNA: TGCGCCAGCAGCCAAGAGACAGCGAACTATGGCTACACCTTC

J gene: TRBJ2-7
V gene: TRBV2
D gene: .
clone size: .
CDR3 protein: CASSEVSRDSGEQYF
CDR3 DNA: TGTGCCAGCAGTGAAGTGTCGCGGGATTCGGGCGAGCAGTACTTC

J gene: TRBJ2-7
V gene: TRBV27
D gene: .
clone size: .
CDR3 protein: CASSSSLGPYEQYF
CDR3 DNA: TGTGCCAGCAGTTCCTCCCTAGGACCCTACGAGCAGTACTTC

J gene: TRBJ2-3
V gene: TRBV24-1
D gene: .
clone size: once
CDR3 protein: CATRRADTQYF
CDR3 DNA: TGTGCCACCCGAAGGGCAGATACGCAGTATTTT

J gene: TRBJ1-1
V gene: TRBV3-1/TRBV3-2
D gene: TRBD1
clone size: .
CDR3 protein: CASSHFDRAEAFF
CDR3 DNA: TGTGCCAGCAGCCATTTCGACAGGGCTGAAGCTTTCTTT

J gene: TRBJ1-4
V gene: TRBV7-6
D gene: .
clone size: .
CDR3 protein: CASSRLTLGEKLFF
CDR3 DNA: TGTGCCAGCTCCCGACTGACTTTAGGGGAAAAACTGTTTTTT

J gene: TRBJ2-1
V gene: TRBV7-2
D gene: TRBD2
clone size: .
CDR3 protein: CASSISSGGHNEQFF
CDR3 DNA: TGTGCCAGCAGCATATCCAGCGGGGGACACAATGAGCAGTTCTTC

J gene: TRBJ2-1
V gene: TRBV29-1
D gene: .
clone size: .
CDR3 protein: CSVQESYNEQFF
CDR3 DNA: TGCAGCGTACAGGAATCCTACAATGAGCAGTTCTTC

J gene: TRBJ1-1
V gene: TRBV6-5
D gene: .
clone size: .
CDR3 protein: CASSHLPGTEAFF
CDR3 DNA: TGTGCCAGCAGCCATCTACCGGGGACTGAAGCTTTCTTT

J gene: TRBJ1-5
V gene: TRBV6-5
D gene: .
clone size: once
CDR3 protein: CASLDSSKGPQHF
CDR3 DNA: TGTGCCAGCCTGGACAGTTCCAAGGGGCCCCAGCATTTT